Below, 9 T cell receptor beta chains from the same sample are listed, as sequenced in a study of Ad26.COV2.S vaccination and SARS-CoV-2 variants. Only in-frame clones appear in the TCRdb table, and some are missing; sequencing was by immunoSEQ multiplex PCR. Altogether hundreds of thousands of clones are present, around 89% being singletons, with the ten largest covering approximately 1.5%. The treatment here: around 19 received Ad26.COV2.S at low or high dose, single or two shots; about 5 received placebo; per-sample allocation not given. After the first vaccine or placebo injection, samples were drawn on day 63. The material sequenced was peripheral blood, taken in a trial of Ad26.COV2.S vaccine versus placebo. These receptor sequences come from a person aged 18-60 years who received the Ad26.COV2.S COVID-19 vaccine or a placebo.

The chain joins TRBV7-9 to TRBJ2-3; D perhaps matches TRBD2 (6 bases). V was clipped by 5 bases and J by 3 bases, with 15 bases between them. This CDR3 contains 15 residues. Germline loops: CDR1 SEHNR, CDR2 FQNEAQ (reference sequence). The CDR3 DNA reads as TGTGCCAGCAGCCCACCGGGACTGGGAACAGATACGCAGTATTTT. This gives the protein CASSPPGLGTDTQYF. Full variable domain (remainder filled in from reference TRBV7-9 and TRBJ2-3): DTGVSQNPRHKITKRGQNVTFRCDPISEHNRLYWYRQTLGQGPEFLTYFQNEAQLEKSRLLSDRFSAERPKGSFSTLEIQRTEQGDSAMYLCASSPPGLGTDTQYFGPGTRLTVL.

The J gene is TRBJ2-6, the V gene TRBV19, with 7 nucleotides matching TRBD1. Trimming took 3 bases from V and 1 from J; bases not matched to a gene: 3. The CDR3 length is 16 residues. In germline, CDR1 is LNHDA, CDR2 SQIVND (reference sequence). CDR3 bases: TGTGCCAGTAGTATCCCCAGGGGGTCTGGGGCCAACGTCCTGACTTTC. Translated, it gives CASSIPRGSGANVLTF.

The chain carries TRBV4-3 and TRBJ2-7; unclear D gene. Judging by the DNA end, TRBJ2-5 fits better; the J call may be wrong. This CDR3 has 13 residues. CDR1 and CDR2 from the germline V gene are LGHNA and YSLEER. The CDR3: CASSQETVSTQYF. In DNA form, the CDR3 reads TGCGCCAGCAGCCAAGAAACAGTGTCGACCCAGTACTTC.

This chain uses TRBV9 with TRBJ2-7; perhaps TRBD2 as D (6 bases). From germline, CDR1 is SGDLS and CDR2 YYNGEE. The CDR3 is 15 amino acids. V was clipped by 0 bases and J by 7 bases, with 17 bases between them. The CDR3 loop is CASSVADGGGEEQYF. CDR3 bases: TGTGCCAGCAGCGTAGCGGACGGAGGAGGGGAGGAGCAGTACTTC.

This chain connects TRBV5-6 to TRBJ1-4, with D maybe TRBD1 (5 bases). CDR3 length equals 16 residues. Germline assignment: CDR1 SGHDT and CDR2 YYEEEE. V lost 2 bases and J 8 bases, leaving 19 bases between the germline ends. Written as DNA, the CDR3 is TGTGCCAGCAGCTTTGGGGGATCCGCGTGGAGAGAAAAACTGTTTTTT. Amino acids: CASSFGGSAWREKLFF.

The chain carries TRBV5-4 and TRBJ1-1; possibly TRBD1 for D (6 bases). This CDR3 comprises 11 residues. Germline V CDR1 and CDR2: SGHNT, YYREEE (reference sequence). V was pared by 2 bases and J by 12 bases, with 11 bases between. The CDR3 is CASSLRGDSFF. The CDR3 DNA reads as TGTGCCAGCAGCTTAAGGGGGGACTCTTTCTTT.

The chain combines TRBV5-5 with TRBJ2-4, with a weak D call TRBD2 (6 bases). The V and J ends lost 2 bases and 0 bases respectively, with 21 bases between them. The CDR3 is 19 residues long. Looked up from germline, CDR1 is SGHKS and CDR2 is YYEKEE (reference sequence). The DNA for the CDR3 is TGTGCCAGCAGCTTACTCACAGGACCCAGGGAGGTAGCCAAAAACATTCAGTACTTC. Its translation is CASSLLTGPREVAKNIQYF.

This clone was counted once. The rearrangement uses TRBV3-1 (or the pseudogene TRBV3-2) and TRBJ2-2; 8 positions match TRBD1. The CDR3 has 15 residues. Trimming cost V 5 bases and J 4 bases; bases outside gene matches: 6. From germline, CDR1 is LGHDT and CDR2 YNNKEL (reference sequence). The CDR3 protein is CASSVRQGRTGELFF. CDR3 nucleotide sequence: TGTGCCAGCAGCGTACGACAGGGGCGCACCGGGGAGCTGTTTTTT.

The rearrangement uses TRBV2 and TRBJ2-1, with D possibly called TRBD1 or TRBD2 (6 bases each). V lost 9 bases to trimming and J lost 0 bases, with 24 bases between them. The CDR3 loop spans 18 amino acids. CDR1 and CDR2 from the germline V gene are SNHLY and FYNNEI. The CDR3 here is CARTPADRGRLSYNEQFF. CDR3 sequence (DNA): TGTGCCAGAACCCCAGCTGACCGGGGGCGCCTCTCCTACAATGAGCAGTTCTTC.